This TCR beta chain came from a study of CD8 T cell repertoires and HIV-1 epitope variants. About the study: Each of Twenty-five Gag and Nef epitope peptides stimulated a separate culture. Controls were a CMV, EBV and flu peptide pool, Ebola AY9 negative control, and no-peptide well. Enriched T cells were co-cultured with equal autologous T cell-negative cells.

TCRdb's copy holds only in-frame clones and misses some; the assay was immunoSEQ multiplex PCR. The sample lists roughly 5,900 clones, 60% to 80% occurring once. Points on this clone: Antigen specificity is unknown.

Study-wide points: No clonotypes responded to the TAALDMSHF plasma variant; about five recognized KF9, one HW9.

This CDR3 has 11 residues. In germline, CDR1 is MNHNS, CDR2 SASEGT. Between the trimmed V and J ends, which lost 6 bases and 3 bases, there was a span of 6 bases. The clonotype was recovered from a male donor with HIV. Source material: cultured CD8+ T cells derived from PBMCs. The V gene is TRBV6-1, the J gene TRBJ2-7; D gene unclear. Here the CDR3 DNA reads TGTGCCAGCAGCCCAAACTACGAGCAGTACTTC. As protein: CASSPNYEQYF.